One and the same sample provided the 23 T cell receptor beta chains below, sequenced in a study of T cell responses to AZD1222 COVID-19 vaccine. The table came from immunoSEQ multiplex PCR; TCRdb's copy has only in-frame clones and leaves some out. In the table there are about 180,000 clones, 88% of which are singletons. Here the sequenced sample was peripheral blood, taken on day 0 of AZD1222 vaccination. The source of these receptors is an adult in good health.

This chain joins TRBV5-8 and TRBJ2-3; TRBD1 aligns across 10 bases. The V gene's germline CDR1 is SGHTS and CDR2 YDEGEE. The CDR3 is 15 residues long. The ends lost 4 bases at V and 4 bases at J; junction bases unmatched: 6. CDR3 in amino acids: CASSQDRGVADTQYF. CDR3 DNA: TGTGCCAGCAGCCAGGACAGGGGGGTTGCAGATACGCAGTATTTT.

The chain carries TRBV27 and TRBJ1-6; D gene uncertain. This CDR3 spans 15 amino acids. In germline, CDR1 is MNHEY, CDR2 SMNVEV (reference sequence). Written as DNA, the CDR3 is TGTGCAGCAGGCACGGGGAGCACCTATAATTCACCCCTCCACTTT. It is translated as CAAGTGSTYNSPLHF.

The DNA for the CDR3 is TGCAGCGGCCTACACCCGGACGGGCCTTATGAGCAGTTCTTC. This sequence encodes CSGLHPDGPYEQFF. The V call is TRBV29-1, the J call TRBJ2-1; D gene uncertain. Trimming took off 7 bases at V and 8 bases at J, with 21 bases between the two ends. The germline V gene encodes CDR1 SQVTM and CDR2 ANQGSEA. The CDR3 contains 14 residues.

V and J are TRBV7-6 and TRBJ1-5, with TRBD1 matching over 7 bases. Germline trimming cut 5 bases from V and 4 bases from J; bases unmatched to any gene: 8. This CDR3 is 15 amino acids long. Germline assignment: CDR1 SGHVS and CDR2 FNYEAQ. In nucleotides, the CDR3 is TGTGCCAGCAGCCCGGACAGGCGAACTAATCAGCCCCAGCATTTT. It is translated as CASSPDRRTNQPQHF.

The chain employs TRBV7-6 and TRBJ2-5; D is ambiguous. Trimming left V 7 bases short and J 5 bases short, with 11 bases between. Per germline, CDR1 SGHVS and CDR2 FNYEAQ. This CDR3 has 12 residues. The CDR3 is CASTRLAETQYF. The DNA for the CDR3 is TGTGCCAGCACCCGATTGGCGGAGACCCAGTACTTC.

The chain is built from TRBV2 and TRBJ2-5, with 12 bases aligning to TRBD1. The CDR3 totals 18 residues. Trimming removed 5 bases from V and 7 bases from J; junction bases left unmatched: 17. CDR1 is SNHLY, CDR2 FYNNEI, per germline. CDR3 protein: CASSSTNPGQGASGTQYF. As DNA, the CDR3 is TGTGCCAGCAGTTCTACAAATCCGGGACAGGGGGCGTCGGGGACCCAGTACTTC.

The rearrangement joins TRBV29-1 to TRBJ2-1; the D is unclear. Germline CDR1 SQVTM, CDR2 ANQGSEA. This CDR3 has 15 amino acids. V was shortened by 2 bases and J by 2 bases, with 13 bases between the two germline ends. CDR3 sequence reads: CSVESRRSTYNEQFF. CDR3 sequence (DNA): TGCAGCGTTGAATCTCGTAGGTCAACCTACAATGAGCAGTTCTTC.

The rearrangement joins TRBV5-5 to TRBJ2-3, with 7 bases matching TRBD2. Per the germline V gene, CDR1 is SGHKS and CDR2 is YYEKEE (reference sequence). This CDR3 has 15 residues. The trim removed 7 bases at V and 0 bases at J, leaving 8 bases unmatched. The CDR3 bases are TGTGCCAGCGCTCGGGGGGTTCCTAGCACAGATACGCAGTATTTT. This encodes CASARGVPSTDTQYF.

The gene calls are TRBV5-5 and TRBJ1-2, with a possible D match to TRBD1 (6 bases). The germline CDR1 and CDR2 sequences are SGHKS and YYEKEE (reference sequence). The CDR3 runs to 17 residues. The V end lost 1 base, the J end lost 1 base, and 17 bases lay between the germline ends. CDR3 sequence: CASSLLSGVGHNYGYTF. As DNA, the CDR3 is TGTGCCAGCAGCTTGTTGTCCGGGGTGGGACATAACTATGGCTACACCTTC.

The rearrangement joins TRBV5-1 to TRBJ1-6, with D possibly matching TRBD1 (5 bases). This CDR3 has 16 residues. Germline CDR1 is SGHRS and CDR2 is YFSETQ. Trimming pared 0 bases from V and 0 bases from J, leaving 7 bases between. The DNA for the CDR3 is TGCGCCAGCAGCTTGGCGGGGACCTCCTATAATTCACCCCTCCACTTT. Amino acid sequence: CASSLAGTSYNSPLHF.

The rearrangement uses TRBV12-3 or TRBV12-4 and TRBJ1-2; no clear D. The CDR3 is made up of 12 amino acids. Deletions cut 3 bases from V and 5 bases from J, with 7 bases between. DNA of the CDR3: TGTGCCAGCAGTTTTCCCTATTATGGCTACACCTTC. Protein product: CASSFPYYGYTF.

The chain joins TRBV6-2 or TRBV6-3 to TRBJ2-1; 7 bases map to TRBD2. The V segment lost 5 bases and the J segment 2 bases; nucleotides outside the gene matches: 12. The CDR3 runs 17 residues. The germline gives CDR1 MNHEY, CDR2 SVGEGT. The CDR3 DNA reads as TGTGCCAGCAGTCAAACCAGAGCGGGGAGGGCCTACAATGAGCAGTTCTTC. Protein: CASSQTRAGRAYNEQFF.

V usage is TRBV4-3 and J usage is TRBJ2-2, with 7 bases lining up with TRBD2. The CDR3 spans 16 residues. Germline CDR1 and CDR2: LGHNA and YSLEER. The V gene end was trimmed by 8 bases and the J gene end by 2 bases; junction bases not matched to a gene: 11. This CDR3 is CASSFGGGGNTGELFF. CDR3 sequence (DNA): TGCGCCAGCTCCTTTGGAGGCGGGGGAAACACCGGGGAGCTGTTTTTT.

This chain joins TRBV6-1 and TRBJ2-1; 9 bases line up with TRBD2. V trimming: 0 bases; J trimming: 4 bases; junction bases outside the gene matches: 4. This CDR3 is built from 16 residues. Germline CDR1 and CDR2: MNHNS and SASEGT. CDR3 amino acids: CASSEASGGGYNEQFF. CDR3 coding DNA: TGTGCCAGCAGTGAAGCTAGCGGGGGAGGGTACAATGAGCAGTTCTTC.

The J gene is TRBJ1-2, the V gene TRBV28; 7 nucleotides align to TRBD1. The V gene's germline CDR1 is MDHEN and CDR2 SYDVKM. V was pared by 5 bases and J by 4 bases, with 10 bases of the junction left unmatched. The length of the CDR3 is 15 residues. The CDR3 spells CASSNPQTGSYGYTF. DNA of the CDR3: TGTGCCAGCAGTAACCCTCAGACAGGGTCCTATGGCTACACCTTC.

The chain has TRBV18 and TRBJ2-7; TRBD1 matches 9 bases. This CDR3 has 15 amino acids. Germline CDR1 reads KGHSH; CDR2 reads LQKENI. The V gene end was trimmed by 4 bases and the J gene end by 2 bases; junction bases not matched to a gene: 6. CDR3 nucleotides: TGTGCCAGCTCACGGGAGACAGGGGGGACCTACGAGCAGTACTTC. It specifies CASSRETGGTYEQYF.

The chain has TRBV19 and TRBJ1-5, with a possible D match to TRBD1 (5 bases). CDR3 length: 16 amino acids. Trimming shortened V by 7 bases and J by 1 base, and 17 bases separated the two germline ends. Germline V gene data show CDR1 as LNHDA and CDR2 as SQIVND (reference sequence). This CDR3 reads CASTPRGTSSNQPQHF. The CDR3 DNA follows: TGTGCCAGTACACCCCGGGGGACTTCCAGCAATCAGCCCCAGCATTTT.

The CDR3 DNA follows: TGCGCCAGCAGCTTGGAACAGGGTGGTCAGACTGAAGCTTTCTTT. Protein: CASSLEQGGQTEAFF. J is TRBJ1-1 and V is TRBV5-1, with D perhaps TRBD1 (6 bases). V gave up 0 bases and J gave up 5 bases, with 14 bases separating them. Germline CDR1 is SGHRS and CDR2 is YFSETQ. This CDR3 contains 15 residues.

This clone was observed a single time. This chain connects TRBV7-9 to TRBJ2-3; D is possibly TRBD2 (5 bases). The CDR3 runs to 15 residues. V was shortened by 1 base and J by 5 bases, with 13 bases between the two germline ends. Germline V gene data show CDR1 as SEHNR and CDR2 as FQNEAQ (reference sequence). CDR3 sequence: CASSLVSSVRDTQYF. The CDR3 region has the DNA TGTGCCAGCAGCTTAGTCAGTAGCGTGAGAGATACGCAGTATTTT.

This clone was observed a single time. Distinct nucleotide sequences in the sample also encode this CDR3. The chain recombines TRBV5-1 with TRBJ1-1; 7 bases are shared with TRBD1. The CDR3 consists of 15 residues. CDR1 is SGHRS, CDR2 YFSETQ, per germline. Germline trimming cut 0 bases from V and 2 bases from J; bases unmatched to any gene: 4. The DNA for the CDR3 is TGCGCCAGCAGCTTGGAGGGACAGACAAACACTGAAGCTTTCTTT. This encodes CASSLEGQTNTEAFF.

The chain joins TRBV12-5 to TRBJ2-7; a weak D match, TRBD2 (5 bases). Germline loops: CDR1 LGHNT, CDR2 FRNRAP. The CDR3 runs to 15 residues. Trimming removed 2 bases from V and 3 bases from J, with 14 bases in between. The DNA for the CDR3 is TGTGCTAGTGGTTTGTCGGGGTCTTACTTCTACGAGCAGTACTTC. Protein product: CASGLSGSYFYEQYF.

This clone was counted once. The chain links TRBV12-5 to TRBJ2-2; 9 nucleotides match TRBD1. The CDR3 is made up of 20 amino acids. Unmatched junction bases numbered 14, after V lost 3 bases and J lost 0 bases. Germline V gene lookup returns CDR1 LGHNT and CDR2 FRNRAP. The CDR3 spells CASGFGSWDRAGANTGELFF. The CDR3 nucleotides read TGTGCTAGTGGTTTTGGAAGCTGGGACAGGGCTGGCGCGAACACCGGGGAGCTGTTTTTT.

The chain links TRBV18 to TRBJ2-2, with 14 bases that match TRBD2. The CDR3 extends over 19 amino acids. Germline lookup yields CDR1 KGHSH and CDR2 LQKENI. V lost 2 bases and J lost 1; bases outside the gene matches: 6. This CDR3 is CASSPTYGTSGGNTGELFF. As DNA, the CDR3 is TGTGCCAGCTCACCAACCTACGGGACTAGCGGGGGGAACACCGGGGAGCTGTTTTTT. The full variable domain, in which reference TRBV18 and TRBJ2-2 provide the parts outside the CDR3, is NAGVMQNPRHLVRRRGQEARLRCSPMKGHSHVYWYRQLPEEGLKFMVYLQKENIIDESGMPKERFSAEFPKEGPSILRIQQVVRGDSAAYFCASSPTYGTSGGNTGELFFGEGSRLTVL.